Listed here are 20 T cell receptor beta chains from one sample, sequenced in a study of blood T cell repertoires in COVID-19. Profiled with immunoSEQ multiplex PCR; TCRdb holds only in-frame clones, not every one. The sample includes about 310,000 clones, roughly 84% of them seen just once. Sequenced material: peripheral blood. These receptors were collected from a man aged 50 or older with active or convalescent COVID-19.

The chain joins TRBV23-1 to TRBJ2-7; TRBD2 matches at 11 bases. TRBV23-1 carries the ORF label, with uncertain function. CDR3 size: 16 residues. V was clipped by 4 bases and J by 4 bases; unmatched bases: 9. CDR3 sequence: CASSLITSGSRYEQYF. The CDR3 nucleotides are TGCGCCAGCAGTCTAATAACTAGCGGGAGTAGGTACGAGCAGTACTTC.

This clone occurred a few times. The V and J genes are TRBV2 and TRBJ2-1; TRBD1 is a possible D gene (6 bases). CDR3 size: 19 residues. Germline V gene sequence: CDR1 SNHLY, CDR2 FYNNEI. CDR3 residues: CAVARSQGPTVGRDNEQFF. CDR3 coding DNA: TGTGCTGTGGCCAGAAGCCAGGGGCCTACTGTTGGACGGGACAATGAGCAGTTCTTC.

This clone was seen only once. The rearrangement uses TRBV21-1 and TRBJ2-1; the D segment call TRBD2 is taken from the table without a DNA check. TRBV21-1 is classified as a pseudogene. The length of the CDR3 is 16 residues. DNA of the CDR3: TGTGCCAGCAGCAAATTAGCGGGGACTCACTACAATGAGCAGTTCTTC. Translated, it gives CASSKLAGTHYNEQFF.

This sequence joins TRBV6-5 and TRBJ1-3, with 8 bases matching TRBD1. The V segment lost 5 bases and the J segment 6 bases; nucleotides outside the gene matches: 9. CDR3 size: 15 residues. Germline-derived CDR1 and CDR2 are MNHEY and SVGAGI. Here the CDR3 reads CASSTGQDFENTIYF. The CDR3 nucleotides read TGTGCCAGCAGTACGGGACAGGACTTTGAAAACACCATATATTTT.

The V gene is TRBV4-1, the J gene TRBJ1-5, with a tentative D call TRBD1 (5 bases). The germline V and J ends were trimmed by 0 bases and 7 bases, with 13 bases remaining between them. This CDR3 is 15 amino acids long. Germline CDR1 and CDR2: MGHRA and YSYEKL. CDR3 sequence: CASSQEQAKGQPQHF. In nucleotides, the CDR3 is TGCGCCAGCAGCCAAGAACAGGCAAAAGGACAGCCCCAGCATTTT.

This chain connects TRBV6-2 or TRBV6-3 to TRBJ1-6; 8 nucleotides agree with TRBD1. This CDR3 spans 16 amino acids. Germline assignment: CDR1 MNHEY and CDR2 SVGEGT. J was trimmed by 7 bases and V by 4 bases; bases with no gene match: 9. In nucleotides, the CDR3 is TGTGCCAGCAGTTCCCCCACAGGGGGGAGAAATTCACCCCTCCACTTT. This gives the protein CASSSPTGGRNSPLHF.

This clone was picked up one time. This rearrangement joins TRBV2 to TRBJ1-5, with D perhaps matching TRBD1 (6 bases). V lost 5 bases and J lost 2, with 13 bases in between. Germline lookup yields CDR1 SNHLY and CDR2 FYNNEI. The CDR3 totals 15 residues. The CDR3 DNA reads TGTGCCAGCAGTATGGGGGCGGGGGGCAATCAGCCCCAGCATTTT. Translation: CASSMGAGGNQPQHF. Together with reference TRBV2 and TRBJ1-5, the CDR3 gives the full variable domain: EPEVTQTPSHQVTQMGQEVILRCVPISNHLYFYWYRQILGQKVEFLVSFYNNEISEKSEIFDDQFSVERPDGSNFTLKIRSTKLEDSAMYFCASSMGAGGNQPQHFGDGTRLSIL.

The CDR3 here is CASSRDRELYNEQFF. The CDR3 DNA reads TGTGCCAGCAGCCGCGACAGGGAGTTATACAATGAGCAGTTCTTC. This chain joins TRBV7-3 and TRBJ2-1; TRBD1 aligns across 7 bases. This CDR3 contains 15 residues. V trimming: 5 bases; J trimming: 4 bases; junction bases outside the gene matches: 8. Germline loops: CDR1 SGHTA, CDR2 FQGTGA.

The CDR3: CASSPQDRSLGTQYF. In DNA, the CDR3 is TGTGCCAGCTCACCCCAGGACAGGTCACTTGGGACCCAGTACTTC. This sequence joins TRBV18 and TRBJ2-5; TRBD1 aligns across 7 bases. Germline V gives CDR1 KGHSH, CDR2 LQKENI. The CDR3 is 15 amino acids. V dropped 3 bases and J dropped 7; count of bases not matched to a gene: 11.

This clone was seen a handful of times. V usage is TRBV5-1 and J usage is TRBJ2-7; D gene ambiguous. CDR3 length: 13 residues. V shed 0 bases and J shed 5 bases, with 9 bases lying between them. Germline V gene lookup returns CDR1 SGHRS and CDR2 YFSETQ. The CDR3 sequence is CASSLERMNEQYF. The CDR3 DNA sequence: TGCGCCAGCAGCTTGGAGCGAATGAACGAGCAGTACTTC. Supplemented by reference TRBV5-1 and TRBJ2-7, the full variable domain reads KAGVTQTPRYLIKTRGQQVTLSCSPISGHRSVSWYQQTPGQGLQFLFEYFSETQRNKGNFPGRFSGRQFSNSRSEMNVSTLELGDSALYLCASSLERMNEQYFGPGTRLTVT.

V is TRBV29-1 and J is TRBJ1-2; maybe TRBD1 (6 bases). The length of the CDR3 is 12 residues. V was pared by 5 bases and J by 7 bases, with 14 bases between. Germline CDR1 and CDR2: SQVTM and ANQGSEA. CDR3 loop: CSVPGDRGGYTF. DNA of the CDR3: TGCAGCGTTCCAGGGGACCGGGGTGGCTACACCTTC.

As for this clone: This same CDR3 is encoded by further DNA sequences in the sample. The chain couples TRBV30 to TRBJ2-5; D not resolved. The ends were cut back, 0 bases at V and 4 bases at J, with 9 bases in the middle. Germline V gives CDR1 GTSNPN, CDR2 SVGIG (reference sequence). CDR3 length equals 13 residues. This chain's CDR3 is CAWSVLSGETQYF. The CDR3 bases are TGTGCCTGGAGTGTATTATCGGGAGAGACCCAGTACTTC.

The chain links TRBV29-1 to TRBJ2-3, with D possibly TRBD2 on 7 matching bases. Trimming took 4 bases from V and 5 from J, leaving 22 bases between them. The germline V gene has CDR1 SQVTM and CDR2 ANQGSEA. The CDR3 totals 16 residues. CDR3 DNA sequence: TGCAGCGTTGTGGGGGGGCAGGTGGCTTTCGGAGATACGCAGTATTTT. Translated: CSVVGGQVAFGDTQYF.

This chain uses TRBV30 with TRBJ1-6; no clear D. Germline values: CDR1 GTSNPN, CDR2 SVGIG (reference sequence). Trimming stripped 1 base from V and 0 bases from J, with 13 bases between. CDR3 length equals 17 residues. The CDR3 protein is CAWSDEGRSSYNSPLHF. In nucleotides, the CDR3 is TGTGCCTGGAGTGATGAGGGCCGAAGCTCCTATAATTCACCCCTCCACTTT.

The V and J genes are TRBV6-5 and TRBJ1-2; D remains unclear. Germline V gene lookup returns CDR1 MNHEY and CDR2 SVGAGI. V was cut by 2 bases and J by 5 bases, with 12 bases left in between. This CDR3 comprises 14 residues. Here the CDR3 DNA reads TGTGCCAGCAGTTACCGGGAGGGAGAGTATGGCTACACCTTC. This encodes CASSYREGEYGYTF.

This clone was detected once. V usage is TRBV5-4 and J usage is TRBJ2-3; TRBD2 matches at 12 bases. This CDR3 is 15 amino acids long. J lost 7 bases, V lost 4 bases, and 7 bases had no gene match. Germline V gene lookup returns CDR1 SGHNT and CDR2 YYREEE (reference sequence). The CDR3 DNA reads as TGTGCCAGCAGCCCTAGCGGGGGGGCCGTATATACGCAGTATTTT. Translating it yields CASSPSGGAVYTQYF.

The chain couples TRBV12-3 or TRBV12-4 to TRBJ1-2; 9 nucleotides line up with TRBD1. The trim removed 6 bases at V and 4 bases at J, leaving 3 bases unmatched. This CDR3 comprises 13 residues. The CDR3 protein is CASRAGQGYGYTF. DNA for the CDR3: TGTGCCAGCAGGGCGGGACAGGGCTATGGCTACACCTTC.

This clone was counted a few times. This chain connects TRBV6-5 to TRBJ2-5, with TRBD2 identical over 9 bases. The CDR3 length is 13 residues. Trimming removed 7 bases from V and 7 bases from J; junction bases left unmatched: 7. The germline V gene has CDR1 MNHEY and CDR2 SVGAGI. The DNA of the CDR3 is TGTGCCAGCACGGATAGCGGGGGCAGGACCCAGTACTTC. Residues: CASTDSGGRTQYF.

The rearrangement joins TRBV3-1 (or the pseudogene TRBV3-2) to TRBJ1-1; 8 bases agree with TRBD1. Germline V gene data show CDR1 as LGHDT and CDR2 as YNNKEL (reference sequence). The CDR3 runs 17 residues. V dropped 4 bases and J dropped 0; count of bases not matched to a gene: 10. In DNA, the CDR3 is TGTGCCAGCAGCCCTAGGACAGGGCGGGTTATGAACACTGAAGCTTTCTTT. Its translation is CASSPRTGRVMNTEAFF.

The chain couples TRBV5-8 to TRBJ1-4; 10 bases are a match to TRBD1. The junction had 4 bases not matched to a gene; V was cut back by 4 bases and J by 7 bases. This CDR3 has 14 residues. Germline V gives CDR1 SGHTS, CDR2 YDEGEE. In nucleotides, the CDR3 is TGTGCCAGCAGCCGGGACAGGGGCGGTGAAAAACTGTTTTTT. Residues: CASSRDRGGEKLFF.